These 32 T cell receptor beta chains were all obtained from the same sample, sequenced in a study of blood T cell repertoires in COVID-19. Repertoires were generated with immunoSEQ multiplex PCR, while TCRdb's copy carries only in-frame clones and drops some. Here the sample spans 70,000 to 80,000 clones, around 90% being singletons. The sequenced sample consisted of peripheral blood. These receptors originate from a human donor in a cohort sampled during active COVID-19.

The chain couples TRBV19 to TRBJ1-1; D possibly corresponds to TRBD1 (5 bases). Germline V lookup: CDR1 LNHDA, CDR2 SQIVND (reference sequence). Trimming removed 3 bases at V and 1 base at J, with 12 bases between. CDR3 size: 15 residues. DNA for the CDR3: TGTGCCAGTAGTATGGGGGACTTGGGGAACACTGAAGCTTTCTTT. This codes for CASSMGDLGNTEAFF.

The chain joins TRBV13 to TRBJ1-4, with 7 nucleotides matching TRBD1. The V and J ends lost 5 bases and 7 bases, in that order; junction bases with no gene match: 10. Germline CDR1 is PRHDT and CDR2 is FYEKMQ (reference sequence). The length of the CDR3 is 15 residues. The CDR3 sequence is CASSQQTGIGEKLFF. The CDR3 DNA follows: TGTGCCAGCAGCCAACAGACAGGGATCGGTGAAAAACTGTTTTTT.

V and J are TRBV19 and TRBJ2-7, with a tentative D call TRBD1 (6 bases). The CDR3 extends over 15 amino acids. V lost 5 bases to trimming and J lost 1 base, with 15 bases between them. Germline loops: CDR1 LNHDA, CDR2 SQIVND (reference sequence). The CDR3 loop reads CASSSSGTPSYEQYF. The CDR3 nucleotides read TGTGCCAGTAGTTCCTCCGGGACACCTTCCTACGAGCAGTACTTC.

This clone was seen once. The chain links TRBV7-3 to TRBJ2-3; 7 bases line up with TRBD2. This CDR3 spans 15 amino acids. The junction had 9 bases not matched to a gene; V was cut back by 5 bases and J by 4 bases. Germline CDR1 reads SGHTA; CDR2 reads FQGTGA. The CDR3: CASSQGTNIADTQYF. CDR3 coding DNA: TGTGCCAGCAGCCAAGGGACTAACATAGCAGATACGCAGTATTTT.

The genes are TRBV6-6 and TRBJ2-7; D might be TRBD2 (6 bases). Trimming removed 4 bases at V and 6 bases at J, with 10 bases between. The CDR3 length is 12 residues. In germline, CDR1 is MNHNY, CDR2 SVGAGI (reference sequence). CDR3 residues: CASSLERVEQYF. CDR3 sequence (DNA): TGTGCCAGCAGTTTAGAGCGGGTCGAGCAGTACTTC.

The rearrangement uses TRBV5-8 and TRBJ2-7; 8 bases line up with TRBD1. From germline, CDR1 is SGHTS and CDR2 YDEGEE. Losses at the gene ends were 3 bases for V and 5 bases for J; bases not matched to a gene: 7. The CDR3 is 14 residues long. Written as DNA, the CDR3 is TGTGCCAGCAGCTATGAGACAGGGGCCGACGAGCAGTACTTC. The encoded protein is CASSYETGADEQYF.

In DNA form, the CDR3 reads TGTGCCAGCATAAATTCTGGAAACACCATATATTTT. Encoded protein: CASINSGNTIYF. This chain joins TRBV2 and TRBJ1-3; D call uncertain. V was cut by 7 bases and J by 1 base, with 5 bases left in between. Germline CDR1 reads SNHLY; CDR2 reads FYNNEI. The CDR3 spans 12 residues.

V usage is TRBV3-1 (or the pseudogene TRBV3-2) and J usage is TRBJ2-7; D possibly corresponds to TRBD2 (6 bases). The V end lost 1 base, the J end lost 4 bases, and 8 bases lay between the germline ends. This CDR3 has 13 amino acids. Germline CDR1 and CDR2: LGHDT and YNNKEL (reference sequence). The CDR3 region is CASSQAGGYEQYF. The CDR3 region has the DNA TGTGCCAGCAGCCAAGCTGGGGGGTACGAGCAGTACTTC.

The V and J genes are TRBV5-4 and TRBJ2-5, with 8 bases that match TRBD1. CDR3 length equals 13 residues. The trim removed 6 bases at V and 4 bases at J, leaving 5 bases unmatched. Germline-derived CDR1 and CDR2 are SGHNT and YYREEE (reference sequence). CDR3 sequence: CASTLDRAETQYF. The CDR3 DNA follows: TGTGCCAGCACCCTGGACAGGGCAGAGACCCAGTACTTC.

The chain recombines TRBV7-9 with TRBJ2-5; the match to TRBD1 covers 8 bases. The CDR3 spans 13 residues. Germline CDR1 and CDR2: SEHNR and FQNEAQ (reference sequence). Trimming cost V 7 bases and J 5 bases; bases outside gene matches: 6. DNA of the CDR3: TGTGCCAGCACCAGGGGGCCGAGGGAGACCCAGTACTTC. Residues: CASTRGPRETQYF.

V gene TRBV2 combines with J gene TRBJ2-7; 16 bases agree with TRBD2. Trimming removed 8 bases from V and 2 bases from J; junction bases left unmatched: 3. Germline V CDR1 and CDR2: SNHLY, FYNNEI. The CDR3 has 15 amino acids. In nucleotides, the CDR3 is TGTGCCAGCGTCGGGACTAGCGGGGGGGCCTACGAGCAGTACTTC. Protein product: CASVGTSGGAYEQYF.

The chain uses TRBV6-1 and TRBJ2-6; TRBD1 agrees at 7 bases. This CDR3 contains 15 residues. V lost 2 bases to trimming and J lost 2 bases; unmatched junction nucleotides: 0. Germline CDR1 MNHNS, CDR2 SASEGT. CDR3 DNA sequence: TGTGCCAGCAGTGAACAGGGGGCTGGGGCCAACGTCCTGACTTTC. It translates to CASSEQGAGANVLTF.

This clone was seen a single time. CDR3 protein: CASSQVGDYEQYF. In DNA, the CDR3 is TGTGCCAGCAGCCAAGTAGGGGACTACGAGCAGTACTTC. This chain joins TRBV3-1 (or the pseudogene TRBV3-2) and TRBJ2-7, with a tentative D call TRBD1 (5 bases). Germline V gene lookup returns CDR1 LGHDT and CDR2 YNNKEL (reference sequence). V lost 1 base, J lost 3 bases, and 7 bases lay in between. CDR3 length: 13 amino acids.

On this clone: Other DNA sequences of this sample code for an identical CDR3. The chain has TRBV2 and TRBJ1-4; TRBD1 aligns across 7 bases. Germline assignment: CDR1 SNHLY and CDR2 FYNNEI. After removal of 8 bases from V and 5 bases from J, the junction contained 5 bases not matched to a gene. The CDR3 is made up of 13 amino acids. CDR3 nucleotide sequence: TGTGCCAGCTCGGGACAGACAAATGAAAAACTGTTTTTT. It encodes CASSGQTNEKLFF.

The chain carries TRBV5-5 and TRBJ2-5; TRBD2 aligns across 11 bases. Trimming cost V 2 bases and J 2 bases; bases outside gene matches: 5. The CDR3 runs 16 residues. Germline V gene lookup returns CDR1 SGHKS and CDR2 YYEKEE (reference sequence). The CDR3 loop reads CASSLTLAGVQETQYF. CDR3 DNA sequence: TGTGCCAGCAGCTTAACACTAGCGGGGGTACAAGAGACCCAGTACTTC.

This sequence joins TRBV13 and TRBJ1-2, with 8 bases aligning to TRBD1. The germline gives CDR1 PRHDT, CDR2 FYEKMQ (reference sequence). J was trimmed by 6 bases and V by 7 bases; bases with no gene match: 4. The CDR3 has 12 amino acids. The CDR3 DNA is TGTGCCAGCAAGCCAGGGGGCGATGGCTACACCTTC. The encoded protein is CASKPGGDGYTF.

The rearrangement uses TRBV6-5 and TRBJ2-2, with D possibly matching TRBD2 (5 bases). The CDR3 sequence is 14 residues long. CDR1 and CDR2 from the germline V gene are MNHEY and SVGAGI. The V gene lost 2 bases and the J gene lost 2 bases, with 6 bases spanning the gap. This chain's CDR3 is CASSYDYNTGELFF. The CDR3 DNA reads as TGTGCCAGCAGTTACGACTACAACACCGGGGAGCTGTTTTTT.

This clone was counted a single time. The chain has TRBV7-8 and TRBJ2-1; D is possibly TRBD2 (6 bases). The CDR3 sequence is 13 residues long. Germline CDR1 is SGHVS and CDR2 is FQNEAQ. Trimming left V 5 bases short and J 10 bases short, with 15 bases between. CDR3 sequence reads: CASSPRFGGEQFF. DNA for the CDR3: TGTGCCAGCAGCCCGCGATTTGGGGGGGAGCAGTTCTTC.

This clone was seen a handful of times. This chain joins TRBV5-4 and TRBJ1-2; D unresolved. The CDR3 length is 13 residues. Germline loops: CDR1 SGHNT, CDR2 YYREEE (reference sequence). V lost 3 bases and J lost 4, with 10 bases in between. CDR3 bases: TGTGCCAGCAGCTCTACAGCATCCTATGGCTACACCTTC. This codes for CASSSTASYGYTF.

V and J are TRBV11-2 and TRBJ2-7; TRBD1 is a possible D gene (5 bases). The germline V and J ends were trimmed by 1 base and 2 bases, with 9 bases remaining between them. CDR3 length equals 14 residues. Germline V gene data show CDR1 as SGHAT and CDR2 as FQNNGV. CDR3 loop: CASSLVPGPYEQYF. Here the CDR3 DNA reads TGTGCCAGCAGCTTAGTTCCAGGGCCCTACGAGCAGTACTTC.

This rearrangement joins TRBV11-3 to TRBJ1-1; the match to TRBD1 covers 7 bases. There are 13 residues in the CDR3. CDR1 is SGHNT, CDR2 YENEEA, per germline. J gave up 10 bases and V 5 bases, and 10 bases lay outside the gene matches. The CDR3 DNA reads TGTGCCAGCAGCCCAGGACCGGACAGGCGAGCTTTCTTT. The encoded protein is CASSPGPDRRAFF.

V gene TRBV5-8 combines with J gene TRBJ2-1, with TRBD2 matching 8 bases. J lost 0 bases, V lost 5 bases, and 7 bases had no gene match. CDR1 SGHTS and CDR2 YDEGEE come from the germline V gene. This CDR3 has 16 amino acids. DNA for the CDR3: TGTGCCAGCAGGTTGACGGGGGGGACCTCCTACAATGAGCAGTTCTTC. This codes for CASRLTGGTSYNEQFF.

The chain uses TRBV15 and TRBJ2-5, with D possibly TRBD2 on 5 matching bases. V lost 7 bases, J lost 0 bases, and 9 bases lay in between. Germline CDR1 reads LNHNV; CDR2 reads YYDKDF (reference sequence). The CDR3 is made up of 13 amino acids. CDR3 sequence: CATTRGHQETQYF. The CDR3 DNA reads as TGTGCCACCACAAGAGGGCACCAAGAGACCCAGTACTTC.

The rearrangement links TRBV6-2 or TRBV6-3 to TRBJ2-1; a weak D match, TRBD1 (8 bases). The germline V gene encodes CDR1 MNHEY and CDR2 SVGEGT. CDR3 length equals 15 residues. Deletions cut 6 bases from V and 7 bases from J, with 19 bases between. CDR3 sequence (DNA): TGTGCCAGCAGCCAGAACAGGGGGGGTCGAAATGAGCAGTTCTTC. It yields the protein CASSQNRGGRNEQFF.

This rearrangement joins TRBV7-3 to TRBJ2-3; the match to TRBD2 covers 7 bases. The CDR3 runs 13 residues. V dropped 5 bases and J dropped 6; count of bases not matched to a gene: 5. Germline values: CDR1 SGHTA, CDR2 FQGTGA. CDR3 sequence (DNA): TGTGCCAGCAGCCGGCAGGGAGGGGATACGCAGTATTTT. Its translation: CASSRQGGDTQYF.

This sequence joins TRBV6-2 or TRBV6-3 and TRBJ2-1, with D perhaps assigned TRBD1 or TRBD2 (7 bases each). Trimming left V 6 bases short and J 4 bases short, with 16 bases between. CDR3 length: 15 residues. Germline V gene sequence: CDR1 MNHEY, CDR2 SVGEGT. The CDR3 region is CASSQGGARYNEQFF. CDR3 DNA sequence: TGTGCCAGCAGCCAGGGGGGGGCCCGGTACAATGAGCAGTTCTTC.

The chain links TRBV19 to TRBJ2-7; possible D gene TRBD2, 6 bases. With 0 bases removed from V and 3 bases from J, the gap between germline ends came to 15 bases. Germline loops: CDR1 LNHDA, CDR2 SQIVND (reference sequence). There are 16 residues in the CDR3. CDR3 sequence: CASSIEEGPAHYEQYF. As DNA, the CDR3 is TGTGCCAGTAGTATAGAGGAGGGTCCAGCCCACTACGAGCAGTACTTC.

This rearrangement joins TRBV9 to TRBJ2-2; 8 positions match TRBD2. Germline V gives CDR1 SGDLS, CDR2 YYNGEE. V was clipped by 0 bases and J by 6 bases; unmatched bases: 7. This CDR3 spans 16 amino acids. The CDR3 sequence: CASSVGAGGIPGELFF. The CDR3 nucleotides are TGTGCCAGCAGCGTAGGGGCGGGGGGTATCCCCGGGGAGCTGTTTTTT.

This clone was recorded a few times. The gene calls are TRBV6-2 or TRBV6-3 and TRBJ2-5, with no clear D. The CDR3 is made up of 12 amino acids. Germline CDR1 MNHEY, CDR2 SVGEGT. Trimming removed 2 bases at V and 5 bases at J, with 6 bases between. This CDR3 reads CASSYGSETQYF. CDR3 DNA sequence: TGTGCCAGCAGTTACGGCTCGGAGACCCAGTACTTC.

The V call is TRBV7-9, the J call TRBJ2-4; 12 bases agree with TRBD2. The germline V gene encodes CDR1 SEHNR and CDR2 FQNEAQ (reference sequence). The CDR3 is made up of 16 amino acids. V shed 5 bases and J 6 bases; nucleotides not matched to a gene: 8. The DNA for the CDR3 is TGTGCCAGCAGCGCACCCGGACTAGCGGGGATAAACATTCAGTACTTC. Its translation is CASSAPGLAGINIQYF.

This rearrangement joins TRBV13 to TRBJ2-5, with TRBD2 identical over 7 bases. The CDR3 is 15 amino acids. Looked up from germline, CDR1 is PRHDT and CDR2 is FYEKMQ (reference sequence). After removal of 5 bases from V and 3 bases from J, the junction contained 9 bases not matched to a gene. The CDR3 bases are TGTGCCAGCAGCCACCGGACTAGGAAAAAAGAGACCCAGTACTTC. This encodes CASSHRTRKKETQYF.

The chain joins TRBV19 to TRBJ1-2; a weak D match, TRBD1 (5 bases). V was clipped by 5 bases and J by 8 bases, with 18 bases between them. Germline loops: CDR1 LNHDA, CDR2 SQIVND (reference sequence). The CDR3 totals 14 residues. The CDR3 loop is CASSLYRDSEGYTF. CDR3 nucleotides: TGTGCCAGTAGTCTATACCGGGACTCGGAGGGCTACACCTTC.